The 13 T cell receptor beta chains presented below share a single source sample, sequenced in a study of prognosis after radiotherapy for stage I lung cancer. From genomic DNA, two-round multiplex PCR was used to amplify TCR beta CDR3. Initially, in first-round PCR, primers specific to each TRBV and TRBJ gene were used. A single record per CDR3 protein comes from TCRdb applying MiXCR to the multiplex PCR reads. The sample records around 60,000 distinct CDR3 sequences, 26% being singletons. The sample in question was PBMCs, obtained before or after stereotactic body radiation therapy (not recorded which). The origin of the receptors is a donor over 45 with non-small cell lung cancer.

This clonotype has at least ten counts. This sequence joins TRBV28 and TRBJ2-3, with TRBD2 identical over 7 bases. V lost 7 bases, J lost 0 bases, and 4 bases stayed unmatched. The CDR3 totals 14 residues. Germline V gene sequence: CDR1 MDHEN, CDR2 SYDVKM. The CDR3: CASISGGSTDTQYF. The DNA for the CDR3 is TGTGCCAGCATATCCGGGGGGAGCACAGATACGCAGTATTTT.

This clonotype was observed many times. The chain has TRBV4-1 and TRBJ1-5; unclear D gene. Germline V lookup: CDR1 MGHRA, CDR2 YSYEKL. V lost 0 bases, J lost 6 bases, and 15 bases lay in between. There are 16 residues in the CDR3. The CDR3 region is CASSQDRADSGQPQHF. CDR3 sequence (DNA): TGCGCCAGCAGCCAAGATCGGGCGGACTCCGGTCAGCCCCAGCATTTT.

This clonotype was counted at least ten times. The chain combines TRBV6-1 with TRBJ2-5; D call uncertain. The CDR3 covers 15 residues. Germline V CDR1 and CDR2: MNHNS, SASEGT. Trimming removed 7 bases from V and 1 base from J, with 16 bases in between. The CDR3 DNA is TGTGCCAGCACAACCCTGGGCAGTATCCAAGAGACCCAGTACTTC. Translated, it gives CASTTLGSIQETQYF.

This clonotype was picked up many times. The chain uses TRBV28 and TRBJ1-3, with D uncertain. CDR1 is MDHEN and CDR2 is SYDVKM in the germline V gene. Trimming removed 4 bases from V and 0 bases from J, with 7 bases in between. This CDR3 region has 14 residues. The CDR3 spells CASSSQPSGNTIYF. Here the CDR3 DNA reads TGTGCCAGCAGTTCCCAACCCTCTGGAAACACCATATATTTT.

This clonotype was counted ten times or more. CDR3 residues: CASSLWAGQGQPQHF. The CDR3 DNA reads TGTGCCAGCAGTTTATGGGCAGGGCAAGGTCAGCCCCAGCATTTT. This sequence joins TRBV27 and TRBJ1-5, with D possibly matching TRBD1 (5 bases). V gave up 1 base and J gave up 6 bases, with 13 bases separating them. The germline V gene encodes CDR1 MNHEY and CDR2 SMNVEV (reference sequence). The CDR3 length is 15 residues.

This clonotype has at least ten counts. The gene calls are TRBV30 and TRBJ2-7; 10 nucleotides align to TRBD1. Germline values: CDR1 GTSNPN, CDR2 SVGIG (reference sequence). This CDR3 is built from 14 residues. V shed 3 bases and J 3 bases; nucleotides not matched to a gene: 5. The CDR3 here is CAWSFWDRGYEQYF. CDR3 DNA: TGTGCCTGGAGCTTCTGGGACAGGGGCTACGAGCAGTACTTC.

There are many counts of this clonotype. The V call is TRBV7-9, the J call TRBJ2-3; 7 bases match TRBD1. The CDR3 covers 15 residues. With 5 bases clipped from V and 0 bases from J, the junction kept 5 bases outside the gene matches. From germline, CDR1 is SEHNR and CDR2 FQNEAQ (reference sequence). This chain's CDR3 is CASSLGTASTDTQYF. In DNA, the CDR3 is TGTGCCAGCAGCCTTGGGACAGCGAGCACAGATACGCAGTATTTT.

This clonotype has a count of ten or more. The chain recombines TRBV29-1 with TRBJ2-7, with 8 bases lining up with TRBD1. Germline V gives CDR1 SQVTM, CDR2 ANQGSEA. V shed 4 bases and J 4 bases; nucleotides not matched to a gene: 6. The CDR3 consists of 13 residues. The CDR3 DNA is TGCAGCGTTGGGGGGACAGGAGTATACGAGCAGTACTTC. Translating it yields CSVGGTGVYEQYF.

V is TRBV7-9 and J is TRBJ1-1; D remains ambiguous. Germline CDR1 reads SEHNR; CDR2 reads FQNEAQ (reference sequence). V was pared by 5 bases and J by 0 bases, with 19 bases between. The CDR3 is 17 residues long. CDR3 protein: CASSPGVGTDMNTEAFF. As DNA, the CDR3 is TGTGCCAGCAGCCCCGGAGTGGGAACAGACATGAACACTGAAGCTTTCTTT.

This clonotype was observed a single time. A much larger clone lies a single base off, so this may be a read error. This chain links TRBV9 with TRBJ2-1; weak D call: TRBD2 (5 bases). The CDR3 has 13 residues. The ends were cut back, 3 bases at V and 8 bases at J, with 12 bases in the middle. Germline-derived CDR1 and CDR2 are SGDLS and YYNGEE. The DNA for the CDR3 is TGTGCCAGCAGCGCCCATGTGAGGGATGAGCAGTTCTTC. Translated, it gives CASSAHVRDEQFF.

This clonotype came up many times. A much larger clone lies one base from this, so it may be a read error. The chain carries TRBV27 and TRBJ1-6; 10 bases map to TRBD1. Germline loops: CDR1 MNHEY, CDR2 SMNVEV (reference sequence). The CDR3 is 14 amino acids. CDR3 nucleotides: TGTGCCATCCCGACAGGGGGCGCGAATTCACCCCCCCACTTT. The encoded protein is CAIPTGGANSPPHF.

As regards this clonotype: One base separates it from a far larger clone, so it is likely a read error. This chain uses TRBV6-8 with TRBJ2-1; 7 positions agree with TRBD1. The CDR3 is made up of 14 amino acids. V lost 2 bases and J lost 9; bases outside the gene matches: 7. Germline V lookup: CDR1 MNHGY, CDR2 SAAAGT. The CDR3 DNA is TGTGCCAGCAGTTACCCGGGACAGAGTGGTGAGCAGTTCTTC. This translates into CASSYPGQSGEQFF.

At least ten counts were recorded for this clonotype. CDR3 sequence: CATRGYSGNTIYF. The CDR3 bases are TGTGCCACCAGGGGTTACTCTGGAAACACCATATATTTT. The V gene is TRBV15, the J gene TRBJ1-3; D is undetermined. Germline V gene lookup returns CDR1 LNHNV and CDR2 YYDKDF (reference sequence). The CDR3 length is 13 residues. The V and J ends lost 6 bases and 0 bases respectively, with 6 bases between them. Drawing the rest from reference TRBV15 and TRBJ1-3, the complete variable domain is DAMVIQNPRYQVTQFGKPVTLSCSQTLNHNVMYWYQQKSSQAPKLLFHYYDKDFNNEADTPDNFQSRRPNTSFCFLDIRSPGLGDTAMYLCATRGYSGNTIYFGEGSWLTVV.